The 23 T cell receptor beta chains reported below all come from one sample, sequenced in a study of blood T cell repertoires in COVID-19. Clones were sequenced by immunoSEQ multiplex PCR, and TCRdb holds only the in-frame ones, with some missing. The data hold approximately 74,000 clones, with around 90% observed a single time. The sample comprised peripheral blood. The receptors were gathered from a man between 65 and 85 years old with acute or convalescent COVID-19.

CDR3 DNA: TGTGCCAGCAGTTTACGTCATCCCAACGGGGTTGGAGGCTACACCTTC. Translating gives CASSLRHPNGVGGYTF. V gene TRBV27 combines with J gene TRBJ1-2; no clear D gene. CDR1 and CDR2 from the germline V gene are MNHEY and SMNVEV (reference sequence). The V gene lost 2 bases and the J gene lost 8 bases, with 21 bases spanning the gap. CDR3 length: 16 residues.

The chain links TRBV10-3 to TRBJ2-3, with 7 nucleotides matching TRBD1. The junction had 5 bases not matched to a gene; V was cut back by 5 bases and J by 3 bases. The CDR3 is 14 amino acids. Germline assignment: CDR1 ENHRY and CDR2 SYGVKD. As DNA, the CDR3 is TGTGCCATCAGTAGCGGCAGGGGGACAGATACGCAGTATTTT. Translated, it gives CAISSGRGTDTQYF.

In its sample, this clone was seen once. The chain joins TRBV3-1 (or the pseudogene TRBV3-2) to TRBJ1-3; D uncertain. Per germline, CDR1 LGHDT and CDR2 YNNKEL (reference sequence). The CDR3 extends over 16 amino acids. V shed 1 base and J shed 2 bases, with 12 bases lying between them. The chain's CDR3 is CASSQGAERPGNTIYF. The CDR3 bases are TGTGCCAGCAGCCAAGGTGCGGAGCGCCCTGGAAACACCATATATTTT.

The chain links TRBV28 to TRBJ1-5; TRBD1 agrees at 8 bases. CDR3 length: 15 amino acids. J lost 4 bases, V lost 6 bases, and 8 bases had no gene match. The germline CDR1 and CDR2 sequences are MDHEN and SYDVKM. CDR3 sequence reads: CASSSRTGRNQPQHF. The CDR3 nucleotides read TGTGCCAGCAGCTCGAGGACAGGGCGAAATCAGCCCCAGCATTTT.

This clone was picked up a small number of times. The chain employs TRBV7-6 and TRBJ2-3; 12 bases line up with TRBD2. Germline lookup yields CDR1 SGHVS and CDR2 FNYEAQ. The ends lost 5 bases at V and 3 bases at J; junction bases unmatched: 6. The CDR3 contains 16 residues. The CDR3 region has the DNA TGTGCCAGCAGCCCCCGACTAGCGGGAGAGACAGATACGCAGTATTTT. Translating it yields CASSPRLAGETDTQYF.

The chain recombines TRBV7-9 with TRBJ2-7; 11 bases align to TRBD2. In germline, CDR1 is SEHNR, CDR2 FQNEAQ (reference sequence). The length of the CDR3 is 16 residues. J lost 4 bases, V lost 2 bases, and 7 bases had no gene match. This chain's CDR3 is CASSLSRTSGLYEQYF. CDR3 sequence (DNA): TGTGCCAGCAGCTTAAGTAGGACTAGCGGGCTTTACGAGCAGTACTTC.

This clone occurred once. The CDR3 coding sequence is TGTGCCAGCAGCGCGGAGGGATTCTCCTACAATGAGCAGTTCTTC. Protein: CASSAEGFSYNEQFF. V is TRBV7-6 and J is TRBJ2-1; possible D gene TRBD2, 6 bases. CDR1 and CDR2 (germline): SGHVS, FNYEAQ. The CDR3 runs 15 residues. Between the trimmed V and J ends, which lost 5 bases and 0 bases, there was a span of 11 bases.

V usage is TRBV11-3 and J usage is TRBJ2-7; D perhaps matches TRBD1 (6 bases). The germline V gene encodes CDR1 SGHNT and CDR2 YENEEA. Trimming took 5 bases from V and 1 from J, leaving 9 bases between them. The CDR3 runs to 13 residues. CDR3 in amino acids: CASSVGQSYEQYF. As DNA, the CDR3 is TGTGCCAGCAGCGTGGGACAATCCTACGAGCAGTACTTC.

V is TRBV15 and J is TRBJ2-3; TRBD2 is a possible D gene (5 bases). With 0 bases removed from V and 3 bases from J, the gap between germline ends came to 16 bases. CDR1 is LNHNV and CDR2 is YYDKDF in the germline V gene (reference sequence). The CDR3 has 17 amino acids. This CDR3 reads CATSRDGDLRGTDTQYF. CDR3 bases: TGTGCCACCAGCAGAGATGGTGATCTGCGCGGGACAGATACGCAGTATTTT.

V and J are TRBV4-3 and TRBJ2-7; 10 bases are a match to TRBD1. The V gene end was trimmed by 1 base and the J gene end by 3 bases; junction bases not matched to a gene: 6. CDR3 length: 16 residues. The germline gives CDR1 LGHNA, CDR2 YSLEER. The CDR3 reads CASSQGTGTGVYEQYF. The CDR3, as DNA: TGCGCCAGCAGCCAAGGAACCGGGACAGGGGTCTACGAGCAGTACTTC.

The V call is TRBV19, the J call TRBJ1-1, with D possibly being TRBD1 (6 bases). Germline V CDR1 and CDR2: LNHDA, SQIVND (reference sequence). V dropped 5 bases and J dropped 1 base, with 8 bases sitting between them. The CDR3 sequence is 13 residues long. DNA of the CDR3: TGTGCCAGTAGTGGGACATCGAACACTGAAGCTTTCTTT. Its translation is CASSGTSNTEAFF.

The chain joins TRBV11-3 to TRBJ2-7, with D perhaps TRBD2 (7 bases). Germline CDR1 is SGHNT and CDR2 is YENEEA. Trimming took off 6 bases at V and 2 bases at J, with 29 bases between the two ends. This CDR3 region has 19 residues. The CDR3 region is CASSGARGRMSVEPYEQYF. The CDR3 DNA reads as TGTGCCAGCAGTGGAGCGCGGGGGCGAATGTCCGTAGAACCCTACGAGCAGTACTTC.

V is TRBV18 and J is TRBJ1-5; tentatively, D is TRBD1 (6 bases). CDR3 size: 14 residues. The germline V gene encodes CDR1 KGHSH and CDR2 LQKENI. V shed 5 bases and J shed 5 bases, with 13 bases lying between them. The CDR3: CASSSTRQDQPQHF. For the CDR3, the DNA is TGTGCCAGCTCATCCACCAGACAGGATCAGCCCCAGCATTTT.

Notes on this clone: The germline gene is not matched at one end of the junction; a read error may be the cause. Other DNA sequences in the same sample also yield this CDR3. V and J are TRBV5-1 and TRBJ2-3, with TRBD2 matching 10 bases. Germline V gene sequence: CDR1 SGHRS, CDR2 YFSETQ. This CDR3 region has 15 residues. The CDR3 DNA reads TGCGCCAGCAGCTTAGAGCGGGGGGGCACGGATACGCAGTATTTT. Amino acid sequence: CASSLERGGTDTQYF.

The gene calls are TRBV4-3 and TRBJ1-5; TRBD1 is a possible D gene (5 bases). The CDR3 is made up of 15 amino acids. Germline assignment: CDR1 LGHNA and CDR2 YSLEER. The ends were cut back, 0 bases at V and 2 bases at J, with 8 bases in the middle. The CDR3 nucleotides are TGCGCCAGCAGCCAAGAACCCAGGGGCAATCAGCCCCAGCATTTT. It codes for CASSQEPRGNQPQHF.

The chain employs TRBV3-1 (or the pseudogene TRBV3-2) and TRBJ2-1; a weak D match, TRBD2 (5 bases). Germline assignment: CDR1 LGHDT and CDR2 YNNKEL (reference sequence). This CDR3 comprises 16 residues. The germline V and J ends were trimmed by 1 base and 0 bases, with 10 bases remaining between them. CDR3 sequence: CASSQGLGSSYNEQFF. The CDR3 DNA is TGTGCCAGCAGCCAAGGACTGGGGAGCTCCTACAATGAGCAGTTCTTC.

The chain's CDR3 is CASSVLPGSTYDTEAFF. CDR3 DNA: TGTGCCAGTAGTGTGCTACCGGGGTCAACCTACGACACTGAAGCTTTCTTT. The rearrangement links TRBV19 to TRBJ1-1; D remains unclear. CDR1 and CDR2 from the germline V gene are LNHDA and SQIVND (reference sequence). V lost 5 bases, J lost 3 bases, and 22 bases lay in between. The CDR3 consists of 17 residues.

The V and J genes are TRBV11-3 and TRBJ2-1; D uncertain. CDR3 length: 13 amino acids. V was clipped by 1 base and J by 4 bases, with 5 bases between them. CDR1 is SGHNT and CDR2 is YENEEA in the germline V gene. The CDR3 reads CASSLAQYNEQFF. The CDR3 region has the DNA TGTGCCAGCAGCTTAGCCCAATACAATGAGCAGTTCTTC. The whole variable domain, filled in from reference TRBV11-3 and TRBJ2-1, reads EAGVVQSPRYKIIEKKQPVAFWCNPISGHNTLYWYLQNLGQGPELLIRYENEEAVDDSQLPKDRFSAERLKGVDSTLKIQPAELGDSAVYLCASSLAQYNEQFFGPGTRLTVL.

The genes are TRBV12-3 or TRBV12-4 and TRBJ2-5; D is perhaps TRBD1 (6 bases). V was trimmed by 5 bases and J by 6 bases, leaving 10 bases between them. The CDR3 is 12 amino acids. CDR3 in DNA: TGTGCCAGCAGTCCAGGGGCGCAGACCCAGTACTTC. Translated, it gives CASSPGAQTQYF.

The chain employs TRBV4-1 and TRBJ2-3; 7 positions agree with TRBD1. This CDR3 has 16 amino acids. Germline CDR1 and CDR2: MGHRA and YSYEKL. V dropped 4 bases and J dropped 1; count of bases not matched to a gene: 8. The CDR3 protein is CASSRKTGSGTDTQYF. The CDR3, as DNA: TGCGCCAGCAGCCGGAAGACAGGGTCCGGCACAGATACGCAGTATTTT.

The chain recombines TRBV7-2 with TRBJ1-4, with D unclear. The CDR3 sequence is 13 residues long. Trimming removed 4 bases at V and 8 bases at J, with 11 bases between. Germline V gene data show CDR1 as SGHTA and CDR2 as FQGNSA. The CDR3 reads CASSSPGYEKLFF. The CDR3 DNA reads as TGTGCCAGCAGCTCGCCGGGGTACGAAAAACTGTTTTTT.

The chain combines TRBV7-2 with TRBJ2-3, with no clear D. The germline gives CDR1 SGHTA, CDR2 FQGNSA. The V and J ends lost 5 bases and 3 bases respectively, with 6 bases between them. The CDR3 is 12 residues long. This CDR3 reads CASSLGTDTQYF. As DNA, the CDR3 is TGTGCCAGCAGCCTCGGGACAGATACGCAGTATTTT.

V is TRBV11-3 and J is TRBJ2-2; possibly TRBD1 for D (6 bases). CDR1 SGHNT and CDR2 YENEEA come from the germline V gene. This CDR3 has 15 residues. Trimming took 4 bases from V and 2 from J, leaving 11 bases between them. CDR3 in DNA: TGTGCCAGCAGCTATGGGACAATCAACACCGGGGAGCTGTTTTTT. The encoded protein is CASSYGTINTGELFF. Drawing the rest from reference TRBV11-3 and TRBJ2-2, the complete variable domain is EAGVVQSPRYKIIEKKQPVAFWCNPISGHNTLYWYLQNLGQGPELLIRYENEEAVDDSQLPKDRFSAERLKGVDSTLKIQPAELGDSAVYLCASSYGTINTGELFFGEGSRLTVL.